This paragraph covers one T cell receptor (beta chain) sequence. What it recognizes is unknown. The sample comes from a study of cytomegalovirus exposure and HLA in healthy donors. Study at large: Out of about 190 million T cells, an earlier analysis found 117 million unique TCR beta sequences in total.

Study-wide points: The authors assumed roughly uniform sequencing depth across donors for presence/absence analyses. Common viral pathogens seemed to be connected with several of the most significant clusters, according to a later analysis. The study listed approximately 160 cytomegalovirus-associated TCR beta chains.

The PCR contained 60 Vbeta and 13 Jbeta primers. The repertoire was sequenced with immunoSEQ multiplex PCR; TCRdb's copy has only in-frame clones and lacks some. In the table there are 150,000 to 200,000 clones, around 80% of which are singletons. CDR1 is SGHTS, CDR2 YDEGEE, per germline. V lost 0 bases and J lost 4; bases outside the gene matches: 1. There are 13 residues in the CDR3. The sequence came from a man in his fifties in good health and CMV-seropositive. What was sequenced was PBMCs. The J gene is TRBJ2-7, the V gene TRBV5-8, with TRBD1 identical over 7 bases. The CDR3 protein is CASSLGTGYEQYF. CDR3 nucleotides: TGTGCCAGCAGCTTGGGGACAGGTTACGAGCAGTACTTC.